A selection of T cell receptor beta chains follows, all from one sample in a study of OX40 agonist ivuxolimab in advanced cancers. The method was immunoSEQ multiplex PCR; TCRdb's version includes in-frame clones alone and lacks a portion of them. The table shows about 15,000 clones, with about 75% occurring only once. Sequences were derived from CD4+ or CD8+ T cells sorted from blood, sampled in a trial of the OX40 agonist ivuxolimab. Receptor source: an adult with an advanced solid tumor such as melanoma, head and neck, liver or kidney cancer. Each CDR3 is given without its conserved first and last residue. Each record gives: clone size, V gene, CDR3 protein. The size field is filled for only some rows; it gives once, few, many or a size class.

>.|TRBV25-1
ASSEPSGTTYEQY
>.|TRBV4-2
ASSQVQTRSYNEQF
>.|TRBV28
ASSFPRGELF
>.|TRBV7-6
ASSAGTATSYEQY
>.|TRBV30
AWETAAGGDYNEQF
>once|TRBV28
ASSLGDEQF
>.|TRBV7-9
ASSLGGPYEQY
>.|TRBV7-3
ASSLEKHEAF
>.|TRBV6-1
ASSEAIEPGGEYEQY
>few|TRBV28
ASRETGGNEQF
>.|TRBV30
AWSDGRGARGDEQY
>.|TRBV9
ASSVTAGAGELF
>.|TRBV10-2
ASSEGEAYEQY
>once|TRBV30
AWSGALRRGEQY
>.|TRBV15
ATSIRRGATEAF
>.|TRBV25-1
ASALSGTALSYT
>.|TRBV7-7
ASSFNTRGEQF
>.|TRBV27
ASSFNYRGHEQY
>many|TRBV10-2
ASSWDRGVSYEQY
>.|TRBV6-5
ASSSDGSSYEQY
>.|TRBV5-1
ASSLGSGTVTDTQY
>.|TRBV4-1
ASSQDWGPRGYT
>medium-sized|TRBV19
ASSPQGRTDTQY
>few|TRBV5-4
ASSLRGEETQY
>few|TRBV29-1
SVATGSGDGYT
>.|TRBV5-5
ASSRAPGHYEQY
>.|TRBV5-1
ASSLSGQGEQY
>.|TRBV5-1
ASRPGGPMSNQPQH
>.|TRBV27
ASSLSSPSEQY
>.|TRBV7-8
ASSSPKPGLGYNEQF
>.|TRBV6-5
ASSYLPRGYGYT